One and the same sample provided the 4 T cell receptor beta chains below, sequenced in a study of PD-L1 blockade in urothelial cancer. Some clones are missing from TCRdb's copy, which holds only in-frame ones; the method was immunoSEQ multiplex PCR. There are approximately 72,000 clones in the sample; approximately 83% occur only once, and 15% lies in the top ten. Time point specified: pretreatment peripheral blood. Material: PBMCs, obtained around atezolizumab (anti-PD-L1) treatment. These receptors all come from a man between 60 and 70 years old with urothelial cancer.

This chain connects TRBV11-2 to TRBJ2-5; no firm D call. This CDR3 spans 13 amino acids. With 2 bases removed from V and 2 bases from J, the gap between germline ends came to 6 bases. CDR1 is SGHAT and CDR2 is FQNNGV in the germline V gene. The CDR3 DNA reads TGTGCCAGCAGCTTACAGATGCAAGAGACCCAGTACTTC. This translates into CASSLQMQETQYF.

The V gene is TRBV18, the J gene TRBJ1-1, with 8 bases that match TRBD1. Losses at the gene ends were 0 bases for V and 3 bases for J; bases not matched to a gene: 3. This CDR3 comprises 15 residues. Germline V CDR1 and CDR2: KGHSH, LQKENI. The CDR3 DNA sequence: TGTGCCAGCTCACCACCTGGCAGGGGGCACACTGAAGCTTTCTTT. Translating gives CASSPPGRGHTEAFF.

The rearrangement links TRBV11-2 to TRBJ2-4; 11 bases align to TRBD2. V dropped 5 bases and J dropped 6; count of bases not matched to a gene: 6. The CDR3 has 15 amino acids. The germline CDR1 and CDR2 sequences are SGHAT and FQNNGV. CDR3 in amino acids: CASSAGLAGANIQYF. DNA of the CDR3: TGTGCCAGCAGCGCCGGACTAGCGGGTGCAAACATTCAGTACTTC.

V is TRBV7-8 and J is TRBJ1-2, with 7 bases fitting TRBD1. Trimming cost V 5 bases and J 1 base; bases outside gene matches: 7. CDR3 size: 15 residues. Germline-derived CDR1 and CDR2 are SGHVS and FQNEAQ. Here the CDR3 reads CASSPRDRLNYGYTF. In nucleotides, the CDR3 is TGTGCCAGCAGCCCCCGGGACAGACTTAACTATGGCTACACCTTC.